Listed below are T cell receptor beta chains from one sample, sequenced in a study of human T cells and chemical hapten exposure. TCRdb re-called the RACE reads with MiXCR, one entry per CDR3 protein. Of about 52,000 distinct CDR3 sequences listed, around a tenth are singletons. This specimen consisted of whole blood, obtained in connection with sensitization to the hapten diphenylcyclopropenone (DPC). The receptors come from a young woman with alopecia areata. Some clones in this sample may be carry-over from other donors' samples. Both conserved end residues are part of each CDR3. The D gene is left open where the match is weak. Size tells how often a clone was seen (once, few, many) or the class of an expanded clone, and some rows leave it out.

CDR3,DNA,V,J,size,D
CASSLGHSTYEQYF,TGTGCCAGCAGCTTAGGCCACAGTACCTACGAGCAGTACTTC,TRBV7-2,TRBJ2-7,.,.
CASSQGGSNQPQHF,TGTGCCAGCAGCCAGGGCGGCAGCAATCAGCCCCAGCATTTT,TRBV28,TRBJ1-5,few,.
CAISESLSRGRGYTF,TGTGCCATCAGTGAGTCCCTGAGTCGAGGCCGTGGCTACACCTTC,TRBV10-3,TRBJ1-2,.,.
CSVVGLQETQYF,TGCAGCGTTGTAGGGCTGCAAGAGACCCAGTACTTC,TRBV29-1,TRBJ2-5,many,.
CAWERTGADTEAFF,TGTGCCTGGGAAAGGACAGGGGCGGACACTGAAGCTTTCTTT,TRBV30,TRBJ1-1,many,TRBD1
CASSTTENTGELFF,TGTGCCAGCAGCACAACAGAGAACACCGGGGAGCTGTTTTTT,TRBV7-8,TRBJ2-2,many,.
CASSGRLGPGTEAFF,TGTGCCAGCAGCGGGAGGTTGGGGCCTGGAACTGAAGCTTTCTTT,TRBV11-2,TRBJ1-1,few,.
CSVEVSGLTNTEAFF,TGCAGCGTTGAAGTTTCGGGGCTTACGAACACTGAAGCTTTCTTT,TRBV29-1,TRBJ1-1,many,.
CASSPYGDQVPRRSTDTQYF,TGCGCCAGCAGCCCGTACGGGGACCAGGTTCCCCGAAGGAGCACAGATACGCAGTATTTT,TRBV4-3,TRBJ2-3,.,.
CASSIVTARNTEAFF,TGTGCCAGCAGCATTGTAACGGCCAGGAACACTGAAGCTTTCTTT,TRBV6-5,TRBJ1-1,few,.
CASSLSFGPSTGELFF,TGTGCCAGCAGCTTAAGCTTTGGGCCCAGCACCGGGGAGCTGTTTTTT,TRBV7-2,TRBJ2-2,.,.
CASSRSGTGETEAFF,TGCGCCAGCAGCCGTTCCGGGACAGGGGAAACTGAAGCTTTCTTT,TRBV4-1,TRBJ1-1,medium-sized,TRBD1
CASSGLRGTYGYTF,TGCGCCAGCAGCGGACTGCGAGGTACCTATGGCTACACCTTC,TRBV4-1,TRBJ1-2,.,.
CSVEPMDQAEAFF,TGCAGCGTTGAGCCTATGGATCAGGCTGAAGCTTTCTTT,TRBV29-1,TRBJ1-1,.,.
CSARVYNEQFF,TGCAGTGCTAGAGTCTACAATGAGCAGTTCTTC,TRBV20-1,TRBJ2-1,many,.
CASSNGQPQHF,TGTGCCAGCAGTAATGGGCAGCCCCAGCATTTT,TRBV6-2/TRBV6-3,TRBJ1-5,.,.
CASSVATGSTEAFF,TGTGCCAGCAGCGTAGCAACAGGGTCAACTGAAGCTTTCTTT,TRBV7-2,TRBJ1-1,.,.